Listed below are T cell receptor beta chains from one sample, sequenced in a study of blood T cell repertoires in COVID-19. Repertoires were generated with immunoSEQ multiplex PCR, while TCRdb's copy carries only in-frame clones and drops some. The sample records fewer than 400,000 clones, approximately 81% being singletons. Sequencing input: peripheral blood. All receptors come from a woman under 30 with acute or convalescent COVID-19. Both conserved end residues are part of each CDR3. The order of the fields is J gene, D gene, clone size, V gene, CDR3 DNA, CDR3 protein. A D gene is named only where the DNA matches it firmly. Clone size is shown for a subset of rows, as once, few, many or a class of expanded clone.

J: TRBJ1-3; D: -; size: -; V: TRBV4-1; DNA: TGCGCCAGCAGCCAAGCATTAGCGTGGGATACGGGAAACACCATATATTTT; CDR3: CASSQALAWDTGNTIYF
J: TRBJ2-2; D: TRBD1; size: -; V: TRBV5-4; DNA: TGTGCCAGCAGCTTGTATGGGACAGGGATTTGGATGGGCACCGGGGAGCTGTTTTTT; CDR3: CASSLYGTGIWMGTGELFF
J: TRBJ2-3; D: TRBD1; size: -; V: TRBV2; DNA: TGTGCCAGCAGGCTGACAGGGAAAGGGCCAGATACGCAGTATTTT; CDR3: CASRLTGKGPDTQYF
J: TRBJ1-6; D: -; size: once; V: TRBV30; DNA: TGTGCCTGGGCCGACTCCCCGAATTCACCCCTCCACTTT; CDR3: CAWADSPNSPLHF
J: TRBJ1-5; D: -; size: -; V: TRBV5-1; DNA: TGTGCGTTAACAGGCAGGGGAATGGTGGACAGCAATCAGCCCCAGCATTTT; CDR3: CALTGRGMVDSNQPQHF
J: TRBJ1-1; D: TRBD1; size: -; V: TRBV24-1; DNA: TGTGCCACCAGTGGTGGGGACAGACTGAACACTGAAGCTTTCTTT; CDR3: CATSGGDRLNTEAFF
J: TRBJ1-1; D: -; size: -; V: TRBV5-1; DNA: TGCGCCAGCAGCCCGGGTGGAGGCCCTGAAGCTTTCTTT; CDR3: CASSPGGGPEAFF
J: TRBJ1-1; D: -; size: -; V: TRBV6-5; DNA: TGTGCCACCCTCGGGATCATGAACACTGAAGCTTTCTTT; CDR3: CATLGIMNTEAFF
J: TRBJ2-6; D: -; size: -; V: TRBV6-5; DNA: TGTGCCAGTACGGTCTCTGGGGCCAACGTCCTGACTTTC; CDR3: CASTVSGANVLTF
J: TRBJ1-1; D: -; size: -; V: TRBV25-1; DNA: TGTGCCAGCAGTGAAAACTTCGCTGAAGCTTTCTTT; CDR3: CASSENFAEAFF
J: TRBJ1-4; D: -; size: -; V: TRBV14; DNA: TGTGCCAGCAGCTCGGTTAGGGGAGAAAAACTGTTTTTT; CDR3: CASSSVRGEKLFF
J: TRBJ1-1; D: -; size: once; V: TRBV28; DNA: TGTGCCAGCAGTTTATATCAGAGGGAAGCTTTCTTT; CDR3: CASSLYQREAFF
J: TRBJ1-5; D: -; size: -; V: TRBV28; DNA: TGTGCCAGCAGGAGGTCACAGGAAAATCAGCCCCAGCATTTT; CDR3: CASRRSQENQPQHF
J: TRBJ1-1; D: TRBD1; size: -; V: TRBV7-6; DNA: TGTGCCAGCAGCGCCTACGGGACAGGGACCTTTAACACTGAAGCTTTCTTT; CDR3: CASSAYGTGTFNTEAFF
J: TRBJ2-2; D: TRBD2; size: -; V: TRBV5-1; DNA: TGCGCCAGCAGTTACCAGGCCACGGGAGCGGGGGGGAACACCGGGGAGCTGTTTTTT; CDR3: CASSYQATGAGGNTGELFF
J: TRBJ1-2; D: -; size: -; V: TRBV6-6; DNA: TGTGCCAGCAGTTACGGTGGCGAGGGTAGTGGCTACACCTTC; CDR3: CASSYGGEGSGYTF
J: TRBJ1-4; D: -; size: -; V: TRBV19; DNA: TGTGCCAGTAGTATCAAATACTACGGTGAAAAACTGTTTTTT; CDR3: CASSIKYYGEKLFF
J: TRBJ2-2; D: TRBD2; size: few; V: TRBV19; DNA: TGTGCCAGTAGTATGGTGACTAGCGGAGGTCCCGGGGAGCTGTTTTTT; CDR3: CASSMVTSGGPGELFF
J: TRBJ1-5; D: -; size: few; V: TRBV30; DNA: TGTGCCTGGAGTGTACGAGAGAATCAGCCCCAGCATTTT; CDR3: CAWSVRENQPQHF
J: TRBJ1-2; D: -; size: -; V: TRBV4-2; DNA: TGTGCCAGCAGCCTTGGAGAGAAAAAGAACTATGGCTACACCTTC; CDR3: CASSLGEKKNYGYTF
J: TRBJ2-3; D: TRBD1; size: -; V: TRBV5-5; DNA: TGTGCCAGCAGCGCGGGACAGGGGCAAGATACGCAGTATTTT; CDR3: CASSAGQGQDTQYF
J: TRBJ2-1; D: -; size: -; V: TRBV5-1; DNA: TGCGCCAGCAGCATAGGGGACAACAATGAGCAGTTCTTC; CDR3: CASSIGDNNEQFF
J: TRBJ2-3; D: -; size: -; V: TRBV28; DNA: TGTGCCAGCAGTTCCCCCGGCACAGGGATAGCCACAGATACGCAGTATTTT; CDR3: CASSSPGTGIATDTQYF
J: TRBJ1-4; D: TRBD1; size: -; V: TRBV2; DNA: TGTGCCAGCAGTCCGGGACAGGGGGCCATCGGTGGTGAAAAACTGTTTTTT; CDR3: CASSPGQGAIGGEKLFF
J: TRBJ1-5; D: -; size: -; V: TRBV14; DNA: TGTGCCAGCAGGGCCGTTGGGGCTAGCAATCAGCCCCAGCATTTT; CDR3: CASRAVGASNQPQHF
J: TRBJ2-4; D: -; size: -; V: TRBV7-2; DNA: TGTGCCAGCAGTCCTCACGGCGGAAACATTCAGTACTTC; CDR3: CASSPHGGNIQYF
J: TRBJ2-1; D: TRBD2; size: -; V: TRBV7-6; DNA: TGTGCCAGCAGCTTAGTCTCGACTAGCGGGAACAATGAGCAGTTCTTC; CDR3: CASSLVSTSGNNEQFF
J: TRBJ2-5; D: TRBD2; size: -; V: TRBV3-1/TRBV3-2; DNA: TGTGCCAGCAGCCTCGGAAGAGGGCTAGCGGGGGGGCCCGGGGAGACCCAGTACTTC; CDR3: CASSLGRGLAGGPGETQYF
J: TRBJ2-1; D: TRBD1; size: -; V: TRBV6-5; DNA: TGTGCCAGCAGTTGGCCGGGACAGGGTGAGGATGAGCAGTTCTTC; CDR3: CASSWPGQGEDEQFF
J: TRBJ1-5; D: -; size: -; V: TRBV9; DNA: TGTGCCAGCAGCGAAGACCCCGGGGGCAATCAGCCCCAGCATTTT; CDR3: CASSEDPGGNQPQHF
J: TRBJ1-1; D: -; size: -; V: TRBV5-1; DNA: TGCGCCAGCAGCTTGGCAGGGGTCATGACTGAAGCTTTCTTT; CDR3: CASSLAGVMTEAFF
J: TRBJ2-1; D: -; size: -; V: TRBV9; DNA: TGTGCCAGCAGCGTAGGGGACTCGACTAGCAATGAGCAGTTCTTC; CDR3: CASSVGDSTSNEQFF
J: TRBJ1-2; D: TRBD1; size: -; V: TRBV6-1; DNA: TGTGCCAGCAGTGCAGACAGGGGGAACTATGGCTACACCTTC; CDR3: CASSADRGNYGYTF
J: TRBJ1-1; D: -; size: -; V: TRBV10-3; DNA: TGTGCCATCAGCTCAGGGCAGGAAGCTTTCTTT; CDR3: CAISSGQEAFF
J: TRBJ1-2; D: TRBD1; size: -; V: TRBV19; DNA: TGTGCCAGTAGTGCCAAGATTCGGGACAGGGGTAACTATGGCTACACCTTC; CDR3: CASSAKIRDRGNYGYTF
J: TRBJ1-5; D: -; size: -; V: TRBV3-1/TRBV3-2; DNA: TGTGCCAGCAGCCAAAGCCCCATAAATCAGCCCCAGCATTTT; CDR3: CASSQSPINQPQHF
J: TRBJ2-2; D: -; size: -; V: TRBV7-9; DNA: TGTGCCAGCAGCTCTGAACCCTCCGGCACCGGGGAGCTGTTTTTT; CDR3: CASSSEPSGTGELFF
J: TRBJ2-5; D: -; size: -; V: TRBV15; DNA: TGTGCCACCAGCAGCTCCCTGATTCTCCAGCAAGAGACCCAGTACTTC; CDR3: CATSSSLILQQETQYF
J: TRBJ1-4; D: -; size: -; V: TRBV19; DNA: TGTGCCACAGGAGGGTTTGATCGGGCTAATGAAAAACTGTTTTTT; CDR3: CATGGFDRANEKLFF
J: TRBJ2-3; D: TRBD1; size: -; V: TRBV10-3; DNA: TGTGCCATCAGACTGACAGGGGCCATCACAGATACGCAGTATTTT; CDR3: CAIRLTGAITDTQYF
J: TRBJ2-1; D: -; size: -; V: TRBV27; DNA: TGTGCCAGCAGTTTAAGGGAGAGCTCCTACAATGAGCAGTTCTTC; CDR3: CASSLRESSYNEQFF
J: TRBJ1-1; D: -; size: -; V: TRBV3-1/TRBV3-2; DNA: TGTGCCAGCAGCCGGTACTCGGGTACTGAAGCTTTCTTT; CDR3: CASSRYSGTEAFF
J: TRBJ2-7; D: TRBD2; size: once; V: TRBV29-1; DNA: TGCAGCGTTGAAGTCCCCCGACTAGCTCACTACGAGCAGTACTTC; CDR3: CSVEVPRLAHYEQYF
J: TRBJ1-5; D: -; size: -; V: TRBV27; DNA: TGTGCCAGCAGTTCGGGGGGTCGGCCCCAGCATTTT; CDR3: CASSSGGRPQHF
J: TRBJ2-1; D: TRBD2; size: once; V: TRBV25-1; DNA: TGTGCCAGCAGTGATGGGCTAGCGGGGGGGCCTCAGTTCTTC; CDR3: CASSDGLAGGPQFF
J: TRBJ2-1; D: -; size: once; V: TRBV3-1/TRBV3-2; DNA: TGTGCCAGCAGCCTGCACGGGACGCAAGAGGGGGATGAGCAGTTCTTC; CDR3: CASSLHGTQEGDEQFF
J: TRBJ2-1; D: TRBD2; size: -; V: TRBV6-1; DNA: TGTGCCAGCAGTGCCGGGACTAGCGGGGGCAATTACAATGAGCAGTTCTTC; CDR3: CASSAGTSGGNYNEQFF
J: TRBJ2-1; D: -; size: -; V: TRBV7-3; DNA: TGTGCCAGCAGCTTATCCAGGGCGTCCTACAATGAGCAGTTCTTC; CDR3: CASSLSRASYNEQFF
J: TRBJ2-5; D: TRBD2; size: -; V: TRBV19; DNA: TGTGCCAGTAACTCCCTAGCGGGGGAGACCCAGTACTTC; CDR3: CASNSLAGETQYF
J: TRBJ2-1; D: TRBD2; size: -; V: TRBV27; DNA: TGTGCCAGCAGTCCGATGACTAGCGTCTCCTACAATGAGCAGTTCTTC; CDR3: CASSPMTSVSYNEQFF